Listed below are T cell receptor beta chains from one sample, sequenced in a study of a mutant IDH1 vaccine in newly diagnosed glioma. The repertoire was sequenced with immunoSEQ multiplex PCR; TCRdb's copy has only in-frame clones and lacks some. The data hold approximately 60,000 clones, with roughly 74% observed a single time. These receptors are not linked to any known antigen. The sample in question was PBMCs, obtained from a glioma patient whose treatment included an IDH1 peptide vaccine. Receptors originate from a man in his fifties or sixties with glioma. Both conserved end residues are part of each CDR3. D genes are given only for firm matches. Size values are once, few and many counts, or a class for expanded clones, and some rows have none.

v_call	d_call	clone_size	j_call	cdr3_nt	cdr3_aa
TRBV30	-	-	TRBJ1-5	TGTGCCTGCAGTCCGTATAGCAATCAGCCCCAGCATTTT	CACSPYSNQPQHF
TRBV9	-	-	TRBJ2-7	TGTGCCAGCAGCGTAGGAAGGGGGAGATACGAGCAGTACTTC	CASSVGRGRYEQYF
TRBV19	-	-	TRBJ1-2	TGTGCCAGTAGTACGACAGGCGAGGTTTCTGGCTACACCTTC	CASSTTGEVSGYTF
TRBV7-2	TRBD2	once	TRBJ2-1	TGTGCCAGCAGCTTAGCGTGGGGTAGCGGGGGGTCCTACTCCTACAATGAGCAGTTCTTC	CASSLAWGSGGSYSYNEQFF
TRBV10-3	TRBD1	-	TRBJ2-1	TGTGCCATCAGAGGACAGGAGAATCCCTACAATGAGCAGTTCTTC	CAIRGQENPYNEQFF
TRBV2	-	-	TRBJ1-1	TGTGCCAGCACATTAGCTTGGACTGAAGCTTTCTTT	CASTLAWTEAFF
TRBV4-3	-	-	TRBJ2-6	TGCGCCAGCAGCCAAGCGACCTCTGGGGCCAACGTCCTGACTTTC	CASSQATSGANVLTF
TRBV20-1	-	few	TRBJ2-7	TGCAGTGCTGCCCGGGCGGGCGAGCAGTACTTC	CSAARAGEQYF
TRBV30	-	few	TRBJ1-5	TGTGCCTGGAGTGCAGGGGTGGGCAATCAGCCCCAGCATTTT	CAWSAGVGNQPQHF
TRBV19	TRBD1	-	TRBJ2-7	TGTGCCACTCAAAGGACAGGGGGTATCTACGAGCAGTACTTC	CATQRTGGIYEQYF
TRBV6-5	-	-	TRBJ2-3	TGTGCCAGCAGTTCCCAGGGCCTAAGCACAGATACGCAGTATTTT	CASSSQGLSTDTQYF
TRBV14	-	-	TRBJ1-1	TGTGCCAGCAGCCAATCCTGGGGAACCACTGAAGCTTTCTTT	CASSQSWGTTEAFF
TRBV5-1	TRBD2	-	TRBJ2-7	TGCGCCAGCAGTTTGGGGGGGGGCTCCTACGAGCAGTACTTC	CASSLGGGSYEQYF
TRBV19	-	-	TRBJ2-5	TGTGCCAGTAGTACGGCGGTTCAAGAGACCCAGTACTTC	CASSTAVQETQYF
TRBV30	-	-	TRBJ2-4	TGTGCCTGGAGTGAATCGGAAACAAAAAACATTCAGTACTTC	CAWSESETKNIQYF
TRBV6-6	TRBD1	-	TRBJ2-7	TGTGCCTGCGCTGAGGACAGGGGCAACATTCGGTACGAGCAGTACTTC	CACAEDRGNIRYEQYF
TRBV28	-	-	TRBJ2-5	TGTGCCAGCGGGACATTCCAAGAGACCCAGTACTTC	CASGTFQETQYF
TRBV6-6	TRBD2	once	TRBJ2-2	TGTGCCAGCAGTTTTGGGGGGGTGGCCGGGGAGCTGTTTTTT	CASSFGGVAGELFF
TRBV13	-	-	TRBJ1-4	TGTGCCAGCAGCATTGGCCTAAATGAAAAACTGTTTTTT	CASSIGLNEKLFF
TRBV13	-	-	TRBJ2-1	TGTGCCAGCAGCTTAGGCCGAAGTGACAATGAGCAGTTCTTC	CASSLGRSDNEQFF
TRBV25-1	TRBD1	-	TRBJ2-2	TGTGCCAGCACCGGGACAGGGATCGGGGAGCTGTTTTTT	CASTGTGIGELFF
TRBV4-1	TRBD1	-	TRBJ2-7	TGCGCCAGCAGCCGTCGGGACAGTCCCTACGAGCAGTACTTC	CASSRRDSPYEQYF
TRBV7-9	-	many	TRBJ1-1	TGTGCCAGCAGCTCCGGGATCGTCCCTTTCTTT	CASSSGIVPFF
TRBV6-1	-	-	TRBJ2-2	TGTGCCAGCAGTGAAGTTCCTAACACCGGGGAGCTGTTTTTT	CASSEVPNTGELFF
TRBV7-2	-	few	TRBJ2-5	TGTGCCAGCAGCGGTGCTCGGGGGCCACAGACCCAGTACTTC	CASSGARGPQTQYF
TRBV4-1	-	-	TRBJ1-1	TGCGCCAGCAGCCAAGGCGGGCAGATGAACACTGAAGCTTTCTTT	CASSQGGQMNTEAFF
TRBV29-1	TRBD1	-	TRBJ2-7	TGCAGCGTTTCCATACCTTACAGGGGTCGTCGGTACGAGCAGTACTTC	CSVSIPYRGRRYEQYF
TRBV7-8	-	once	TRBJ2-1	TGTGCCAGCAGTTCGGGACGGCCCTACAATGAGCAGTTCTTC	CASSSGRPYNEQFF
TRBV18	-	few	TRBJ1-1	TGTGCCAGCTCCGGAACGGACTCCAACACTGAAGCTTTCTTT	CASSGTDSNTEAFF
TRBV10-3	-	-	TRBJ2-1	TGTGCCATCAGTGAAAGGCAGGGGAGCAATGAGCAGTTCTTC	CAISERQGSNEQFF
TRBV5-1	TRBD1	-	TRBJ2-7	TGCGCCAGCAGCTTGGTCTCACAGGGGCTCGAGCAGTACTTC	CASSLVSQGLEQYF
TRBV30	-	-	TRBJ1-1	TGTGCCTGGAGTGTAACGAGCTTCGGTGAAGCTTTCTTT	CAWSVTSFGEAFF
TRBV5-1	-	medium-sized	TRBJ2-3	TGCGCCAGCAGCTTGGCCAAAAGAACTGATACGCAGTATTTT	CASSLAKRTDTQYF
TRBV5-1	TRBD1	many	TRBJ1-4	TGCGCCAGCAGCCTAGGACAGGGCTCTGAAAAACTGTTTTTT	CASSLGQGSEKLFF
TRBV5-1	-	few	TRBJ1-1	TGCGCCAGCAGCTTGGGGGAGTCAACTGAAGCTTTCTTT	CASSLGESTEAFF
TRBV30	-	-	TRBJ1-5	TGTGCCTGGAGCTTCAGGGACTCCGGGGGGGGTCAGCCCCAGCATTTT	CAWSFRDSGGGQPQHF
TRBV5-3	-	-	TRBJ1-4	TGTGCCAGAAGCTTGGCAACTAATGAAAAACTGTTTTTT	CARSLATNEKLFF
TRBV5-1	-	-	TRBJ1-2	TGCGCCAGCAGCTTCTCCCGGGACATGGCCGGCTACACCTTC	CASSFSRDMAGYTF
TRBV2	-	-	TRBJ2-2	TGTGCCAGCCGGGACCGAGGAGGCACCGGGGAGCTGTTTTTT	CASRDRGGTGELFF
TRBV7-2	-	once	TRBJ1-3	TGTGCCAGCTCCCTAGGGGGTACTGGAAACACCATATATTTT	CASSLGGTGNTIYF
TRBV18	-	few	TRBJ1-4	TGTGCCAGCTCACCCTCCAGGGGAGGGGAAAAACTGTTTTTT	CASSPSRGGEKLFF
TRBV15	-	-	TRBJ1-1	TGTGCCACCAGCAGCTCGGGTACGGTCGCTGAAGCTTTCTTT	CATSSSGTVAEAFF
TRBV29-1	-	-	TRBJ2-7	TGCAGCGTCCTAAGGGCGGGTACCGAGCAGTACTTC	CSVLRAGTEQYF
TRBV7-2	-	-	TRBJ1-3	TGTGCCAGCAGCTTACAACTAGGGCTTACCTCTGGAAACACCATATATTTT	CASSLQLGLTSGNTIYF
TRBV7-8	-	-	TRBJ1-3	TGTGCCAGCAGACCCCTCGGGGGAGGGAGCTCTGGAAACACCATATATTTT	CASRPLGGGSSGNTIYF
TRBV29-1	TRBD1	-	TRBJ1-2	TGCAGCGTTGTAGGGGACAGTGGCTATGGCTACACCTTC	CSVVGDSGYGYTF
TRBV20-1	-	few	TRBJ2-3	TGCAGTGTCCAGGCGGGAGATACGCAGTATTTT	CSVQAGDTQYF
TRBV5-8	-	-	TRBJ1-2	TGTGCCAGCAGCCCTGGGGTTGGCTATGGCTACACCTTC	CASSPGVGYGYTF
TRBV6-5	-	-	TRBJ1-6	TGTGCCAGCAGTTGGGGGGCCCGAAGCTATAATTCACCCCTCCACTTT	CASSWGARSYNSPLHF
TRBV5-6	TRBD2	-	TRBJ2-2	TGTGCCAGCAGCCGTGGACTAGCGGGGGGAGACGGGGAGCTGTTTTTT	CASSRGLAGGDGELFF
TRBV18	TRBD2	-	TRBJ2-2	TGTGCCAGCGCACGGACTAGCGGGGGGAGAAACACCGGGGAGCTGTTTTTT	CASARTSGGRNTGELFF
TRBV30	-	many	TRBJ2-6	TGTGCCTGGAGCATGGACCGAGGGGCCAACGTCCTGACTTTC	CAWSMDRGANVLTF
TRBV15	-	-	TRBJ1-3	TGTGCCACCAGCAGAGCACCAGGGGTCGGAAACACCATATATTTT	CATSRAPGVGNTIYF
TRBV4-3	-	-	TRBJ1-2	TGCGCCAGCAGCCAAGTGAGGGGTATGGATGGCTACACCTTC	CASSQVRGMDGYTF